This paragraph reports one T cell receptor (beta chain). Its antigen specificity is not known. Qualities for individual bases were not recorded, and no much larger clone is one base off. CDR1 and CDR2 are drawn from the germline V gene: SGHAT, FQNNGV. Cut back by 1 base and 3 bases, the V and J ends lie 13 bases apart. Taken from cysteine to phenylalanine, the CDR3 has 15 residues. The DNA shown is the 45-base CDR3, in frame from base 1. This sample stems from a study of shared clonotypes between healthy human individuals (dated by TCRdb to 2019 to 2021). Turning to the overall study: Three men and two women, aged 18 to 49 years, made up the cohort. Per donor, three plates each were used for CD4 naive and CD4 memory, two for CD8 naive, and one for CD8 memory. The study deeply sequenced blood TCR repertoires of about five healthy adults to estimate repertoire size and the extent of clonotype sharing between individuals. To increase sequencing depth and limit assay-specific biases, different laboratories used diverse techniques to prepare libraries and sequence TCR repertoires. Leukapheresis yielded between about 0.9 and 8.9 billion PBMCs per donor.

Beyond this particular receptor, the publication reports: When several donors were compared, the shared fraction of clonotypes was about 5% for naive CD4, approximately 3.3% for naive CD8, 2% to 2.5% for memory CD4, and roughly 0.4% for memory CD8. Sampling was restricted to blood, and TCR repertoires in tissue are likely to differ from TCR repertoires in blood. Because the study included a small number of donors, the genetic and exposure-history diversity represented was limited. Pairwise subsampling led to the expectation that sequencing depth would affect the degree of clonotype sharing among donors. Incomplete sequencing was indicated by rarefaction of sorted-subset datasets, despite the large sequencing depth. Naive subsets generally had larger estimated clonotype richness than memory subsets. Compared with non-shared clonotypes, clonotypes shared by all four sorted-subset donors had higher generation probabilities.

Using the deep immunoSEQ assay, multiplex PCR amplified TCR CDR3 regions from genomic DNA. Genomic DNA extracted from each cell subset was distributed evenly over all wells of several immunoSEQ 96-well plates, and each plate served as one replicate. Each replicate PCR for sorted subsets received around 210 ng genomic DNA, equal to roughly 29,000 T cell genomes. The purified libraries were quantified using a Qubit 3.0 fluorometer, sized with a Bioanalyzer 2100, and then quantified again using the KAPA Library Quantification kit. Each immunoSEQ 96-well plate was sequenced on its own single-read 150-cycle Illumina NextSeq 550 flow cell. Processing in the source paper ran as follows. Because only junctional sequences without quality scores were contained in the immunoSEQ output, filtering matching that applied to full-length reads could not be performed. Sequences were annotated with PyIR, a Python wrapper for IgBLAST v1.9, using IMGT germline references to assign V/J genes and CDR3. Any read was removed if the V/J assignment was weak (E-value above 1e-6), the CDR3 was missing, or the read contained stop codons, out-of-frame junctions, or ambiguous translated residues. V3J clonotypes were defined as sequences sharing an identical inferred V gene, J gene, and CDR3 amino acid sequence. The percentage overlap between two repertoires was calculated by dividing the number of shared unique clonotypes by the size of the smaller repertoire. Richness of each repertoire was evaluated using RTK rarefaction, the Chao1 estimator, and Recon v2.1 estimates of unobserved clonotypes. OLGA was used to compute generation probabilities for all TCRbeta clonotypes that the gDNA method yielded from a handful of donors. TCRdb's version of the immuneACCESS table is confined to in-frame rearrangements and falls short of the full clone set. An unresolved V gene accounts for under half of the shortfall where checked; the remainder is of unknown origin. The V and J calls and clone size were taken over from that table, and D and trimming were inferred from the DNA. The sample table shows 760,000 or so clones, and just over 95% are seen once. Together, the top ten hold about 0.21% of the sample.

CD8 naive samples consisted of CD45RO-negative cells that were positively selected for CCR7, yielding a CD45RA+CCR7+ population without TemRA cells. The donors were healthy, HIV-negative adults with no recently reported acute infections or vaccinations. All donors were Caucasian adults living in Nashville, Tennessee, USA. Blood was obtained by leukapheresis, after which PBMCs were separated by Ficoll-Histopaque density gradient centrifugation and cryopreserved in liquid nitrogen vapor phase. Analytical flow cytometry was used to check the purity and quantity of every magnetically sorted T cell population. Each sorted fraction had its genomic DNA isolated and then quantified by UV absorbance on a Nanodrop 2000c.

The sample consisted of naive CD8+ T cells sorted from blood. The sample's cell subset or site label, decoded: CD45RA+CCR7+. Here the chain combines TRBV11-2 and TRBJ2-7, and perhaps TRBD2 as D gene, on 6 matching bases. The origin of this receptor is a man aged 25-45 years in good health. CDR3 loop: CASSLGRGNLYEQYF. The DNA sequence is TGTGCCAGCAGCTTAGGGAGGGGAAACCTCTACGAGCAGTACTTC.